This TCR beta chain was sequenced for a study of T cell repertoires in cytomegalovirus infection (dated by TCRdb to the late 2010s). Study-wide context: Because public TCR beta signatures pointed to carriage of CMV infection together with the matching HLA type, the HLA type of each donor mattered for the analysis.

From a lookup of the germline V gene, CDR1 and CDR2 are SGHTA and FQGTGA. Cut back by 2 bases and 1 base, the V and J ends lie 6 bases apart. Measured from the cysteine to the phenylalanine, the CDR3 is 13 residues long. Just CDR3 DNA is preserved here, 39 bases in frame from base 1. This clonotype was seen more than once but under ten times. No cognate antigen has been identified for it. The record has no base qualities; no much larger clone is one base away. TCRdb records Illumina HiSeq 1500 as the sequencer. TCRdb trimmed public reads at Q25 via fastp, called clones via MiXCR and kept in-frame beta chains. For every CDR3 protein sequence, its rows merge into one entry that carries the most common genes and DNA. Across this sample there are about 150,000 distinct CDR3 sequences, with around 22% seen only once. About a tenth of the sample is taken by the ten largest. What the work shows at the level of the full study, not this receptor alone: In both this cohort and an independent cohort of over 350 donors, the cumulative frequency of public TCR beta family members distinguished carriers of CMV infection plus the relevant HLA type. The ex vivo response was dominated by HLA-C-restricted CMV-specific TCR beta clonotypes, which also provided the single most frequent clonotype in two of eight donors.

The sequencing input was PBMCs. The rearrangement combines TRBV7-3 with TRBJ2-7; the D segment cannot be called with confidence. This TCR derives from a human donor in good health (CMV status not recorded). Some clones in this sample may be carry-over from other donors' samples. The CDR3 here reads CASSLFPSYEQYF. The DNA reads as follows: TGTGCCAGCAGCTTATTCCCGTCCTACGAGCAGTACTTC.